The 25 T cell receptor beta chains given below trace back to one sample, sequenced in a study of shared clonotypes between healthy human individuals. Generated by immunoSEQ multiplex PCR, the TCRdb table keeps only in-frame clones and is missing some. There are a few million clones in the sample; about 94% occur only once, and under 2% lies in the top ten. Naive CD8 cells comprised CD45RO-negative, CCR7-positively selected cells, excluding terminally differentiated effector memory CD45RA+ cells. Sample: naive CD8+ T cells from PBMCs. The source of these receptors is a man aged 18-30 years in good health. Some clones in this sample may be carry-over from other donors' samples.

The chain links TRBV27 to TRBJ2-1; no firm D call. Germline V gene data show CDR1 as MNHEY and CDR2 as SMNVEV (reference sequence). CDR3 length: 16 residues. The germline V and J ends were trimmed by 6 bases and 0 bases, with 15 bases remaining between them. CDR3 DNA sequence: TGTGCCAGCAGCTTTTCCCACTCTAGCTCCTACAATGAGCAGTTCTTC. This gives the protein CASSFSHSSSYNEQFF.

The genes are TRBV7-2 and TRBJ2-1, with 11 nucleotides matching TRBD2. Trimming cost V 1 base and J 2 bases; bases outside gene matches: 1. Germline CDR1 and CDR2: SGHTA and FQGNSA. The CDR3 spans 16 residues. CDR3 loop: CASSLGGLAAYNEQFF. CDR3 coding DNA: TGTGCCAGCAGCTTAGGGGGACTAGCGGCCTACAATGAGCAGTTCTTC.

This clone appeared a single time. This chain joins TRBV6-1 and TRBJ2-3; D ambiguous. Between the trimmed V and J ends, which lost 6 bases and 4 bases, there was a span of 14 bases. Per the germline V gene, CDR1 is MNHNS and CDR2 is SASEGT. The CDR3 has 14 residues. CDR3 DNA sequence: TGTGCCAGCAGCAAGAGAACAGTAGCAGATACGCAGTATTTT. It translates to CASSKRTVADTQYF.

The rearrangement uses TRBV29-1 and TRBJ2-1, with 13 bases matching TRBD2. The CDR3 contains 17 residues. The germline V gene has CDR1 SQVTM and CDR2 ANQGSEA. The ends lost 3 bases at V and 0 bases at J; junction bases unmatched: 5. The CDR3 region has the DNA TGCAGCGTTGACGCGGGGACTAGCGGGAACTCCTACAATGAGCAGTTCTTC. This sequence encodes CSVDAGTSGNSYNEQFF.

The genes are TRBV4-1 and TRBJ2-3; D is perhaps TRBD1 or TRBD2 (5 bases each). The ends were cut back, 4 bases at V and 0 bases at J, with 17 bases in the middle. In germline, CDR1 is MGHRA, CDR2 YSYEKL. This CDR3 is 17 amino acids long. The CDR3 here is CASSRRSGPSSTDTQYF. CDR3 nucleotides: TGCGCCAGCAGCCGTCGATCGGGACCATCTAGCACAGATACGCAGTATTTT.

CDR3 residues: CASSHSLNEQFF. CDR3 coding DNA: TGTGCCAGCAGCCATAGTCTGAATGAGCAGTTCTTC. The genes are TRBV14 and TRBJ2-1, with no clear D. Germline CDR1 reads SGHDN; CDR2 reads FVKESK. The CDR3 extends over 12 amino acids. V lost 3 bases, J lost 7 bases, and 7 bases lay in between.

CDR3 in DNA: TGTGCCAGCAGTTCGTTCCCGGGCGAGCAGTACTTC. This sequence encodes CASSSFPGEQYF. V and J are TRBV28 and TRBJ2-7; D is unresolved. Trimming stripped 4 bases from V and 6 bases from J, with 10 bases between. The germline V gene has CDR1 MDHEN and CDR2 SYDVKM. The CDR3 runs to 12 residues.

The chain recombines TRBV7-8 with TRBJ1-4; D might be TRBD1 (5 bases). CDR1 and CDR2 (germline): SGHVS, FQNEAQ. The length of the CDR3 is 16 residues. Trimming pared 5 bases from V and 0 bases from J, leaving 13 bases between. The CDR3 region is CASSVRQRATNEKLFF. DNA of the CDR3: TGTGCCAGCAGCGTCCGACAGAGAGCAACTAATGAAAAACTGTTTTTT. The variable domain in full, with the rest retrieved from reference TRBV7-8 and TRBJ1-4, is GAGVSQSPRYKVAKRGQDVALRCDPISGHVSLFWYQQALGQGPEFLTYFQNEAQLDKSGLPSDRFFAERPEGSVSTLKIQRTQQEDSAVYLCASSVRQRATNEKLFFGSGTQLSVL.

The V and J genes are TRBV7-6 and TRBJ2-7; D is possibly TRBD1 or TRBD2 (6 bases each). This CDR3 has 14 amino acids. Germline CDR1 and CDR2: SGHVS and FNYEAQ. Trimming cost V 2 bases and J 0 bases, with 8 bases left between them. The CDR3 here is CASSLRGRSYEQYF. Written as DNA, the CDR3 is TGTGCCAGCAGCTTACGGGGGCGCTCCTACGAGCAGTACTTC.

The CDR3 region is CASSGTYGELFF. The CDR3 DNA sequence: TGTGCCAGCAGCGGGACATACGGGGAGCTGTTTTTT. This chain links TRBV5-6 with TRBJ2-2; possible D gene TRBD1, 6 bases. This CDR3 has 12 amino acids. The V gene's germline CDR1 is SGHDT and CDR2 YYEEEE. Deletions cut 4 bases from V and 7 bases from J, with 8 bases between.

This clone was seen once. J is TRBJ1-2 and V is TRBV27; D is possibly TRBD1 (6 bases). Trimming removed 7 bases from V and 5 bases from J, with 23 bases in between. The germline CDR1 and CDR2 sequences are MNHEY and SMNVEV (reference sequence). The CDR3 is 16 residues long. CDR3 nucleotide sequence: TGTGCCAGCATCTCTCTTGGGCAGGGGCCCGAGTATGGCTACACCTTC. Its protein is CASISLGQGPEYGYTF.

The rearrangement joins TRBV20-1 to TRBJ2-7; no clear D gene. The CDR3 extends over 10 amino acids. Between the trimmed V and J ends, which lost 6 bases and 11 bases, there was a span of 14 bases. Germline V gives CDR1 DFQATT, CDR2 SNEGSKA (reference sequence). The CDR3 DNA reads TGCAGTGCCTCCGACCCGGTAGAGTACTTC. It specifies CSASDPVEYF.

The CDR3 bases are TGTGCCAGCAGTGGACTAGCGGGAGGGCATAATGAGCAGTTCTTC. Its translation is CASSGLAGGHNEQFF. V usage is TRBV2 and J usage is TRBJ2-1; 14 bases align to TRBD2. CDR1 is SNHLY and CDR2 is FYNNEI in the germline V gene. The length of the CDR3 is 15 residues. Germline trimming cut 4 bases from V and 7 bases from J; bases unmatched to any gene: 3.

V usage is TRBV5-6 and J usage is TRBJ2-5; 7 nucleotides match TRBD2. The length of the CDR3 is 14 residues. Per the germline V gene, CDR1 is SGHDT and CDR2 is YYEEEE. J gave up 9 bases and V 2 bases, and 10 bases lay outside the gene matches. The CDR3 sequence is CASSLGNGRNPQYF. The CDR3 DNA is TGTGCCAGCAGCTTAGGGAACGGGAGGAATCCCCAGTACTTC.

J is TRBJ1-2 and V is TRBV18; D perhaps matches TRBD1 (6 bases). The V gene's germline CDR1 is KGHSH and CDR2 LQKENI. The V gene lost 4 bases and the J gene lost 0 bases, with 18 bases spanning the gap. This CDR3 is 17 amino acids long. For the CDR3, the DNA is TGTGCCAGCTCACAGACAGGCATCAGAGGTTCTAACTATGGCTACACCTTC. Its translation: CASSQTGIRGSNYGYTF.

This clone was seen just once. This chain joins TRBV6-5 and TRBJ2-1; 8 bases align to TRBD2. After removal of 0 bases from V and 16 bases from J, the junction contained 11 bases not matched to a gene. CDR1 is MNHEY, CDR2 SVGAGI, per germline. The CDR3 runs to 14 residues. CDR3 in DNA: TGTGCCAGCAGTTACTCGAAACTAGCGGTCGCCTCCTTCTTC. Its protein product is CASSYSKLAVASFF.

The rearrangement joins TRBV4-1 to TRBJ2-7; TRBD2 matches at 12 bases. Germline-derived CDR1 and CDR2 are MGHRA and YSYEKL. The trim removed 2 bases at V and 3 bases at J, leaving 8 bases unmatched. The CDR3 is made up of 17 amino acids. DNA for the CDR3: TGCGCCAGCAGCCAACAATCGACTAGCGGGAGATACTACGAGCAGTACTTC. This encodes CASSQQSTSGRYYEQYF.

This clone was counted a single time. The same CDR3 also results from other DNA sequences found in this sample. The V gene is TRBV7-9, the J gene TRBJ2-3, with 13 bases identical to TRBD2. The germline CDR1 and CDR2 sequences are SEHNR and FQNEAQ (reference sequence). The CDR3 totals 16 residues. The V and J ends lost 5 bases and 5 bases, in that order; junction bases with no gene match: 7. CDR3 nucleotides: TGTGCCAGCAGCCTACGACTAGCGGGAGGAAAAGATACGCAGTATTTT. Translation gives CASSLRLAGGKDTQYF.

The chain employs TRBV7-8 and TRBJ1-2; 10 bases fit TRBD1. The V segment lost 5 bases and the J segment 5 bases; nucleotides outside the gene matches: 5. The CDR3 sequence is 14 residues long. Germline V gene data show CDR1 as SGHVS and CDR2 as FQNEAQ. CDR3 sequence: CASSALGQGYGYTF. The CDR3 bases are TGTGCCAGCAGCGCATTGGGACAGGGGTATGGCTACACCTTC.

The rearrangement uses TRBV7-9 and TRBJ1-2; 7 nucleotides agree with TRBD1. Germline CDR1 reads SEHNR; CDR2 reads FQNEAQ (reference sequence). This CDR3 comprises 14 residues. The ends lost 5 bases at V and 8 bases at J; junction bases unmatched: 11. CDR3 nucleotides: TGTGCCAGCAGCCCCCCCCGACAGGGCCACGGCTACACCTTC. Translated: CASSPPRQGHGYTF.

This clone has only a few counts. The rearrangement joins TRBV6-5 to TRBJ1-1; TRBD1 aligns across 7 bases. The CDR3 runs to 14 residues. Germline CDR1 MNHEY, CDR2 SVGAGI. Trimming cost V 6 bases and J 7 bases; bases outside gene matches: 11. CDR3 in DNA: TGTGCCAGCAGGGACAGACTCCAGGGGGATGAAGCTTTCTTT. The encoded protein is CASRDRLQGDEAFF.

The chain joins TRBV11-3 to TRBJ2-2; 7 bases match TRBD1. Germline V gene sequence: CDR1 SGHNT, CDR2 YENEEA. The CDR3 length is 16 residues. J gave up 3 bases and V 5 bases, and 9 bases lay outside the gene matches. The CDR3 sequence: CASSEGAGDYTGELFF. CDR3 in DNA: TGTGCCAGCAGCGAGGGGGCCGGGGATTACACCGGGGAGCTGTTTTTT.

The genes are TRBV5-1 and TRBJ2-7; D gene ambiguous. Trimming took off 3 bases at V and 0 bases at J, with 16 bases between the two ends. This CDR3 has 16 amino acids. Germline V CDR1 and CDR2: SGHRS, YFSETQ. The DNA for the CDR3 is TGCGCCAGCAGCTCGCCTGTAGATTTTCACTCCTACGAGCAGTACTTC. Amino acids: CASSSPVDFHSYEQYF. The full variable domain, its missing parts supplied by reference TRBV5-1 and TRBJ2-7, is KAGVTQTPRYLIKTRGQQVTLSCSPISGHRSVSWYQQTPGQGLQFLFEYFSETQRNKGNFPGRFSGRQFSNSRSEMNVSTLELGDSALYLCASSSPVDFHSYEQYFGPGTRLTVT.

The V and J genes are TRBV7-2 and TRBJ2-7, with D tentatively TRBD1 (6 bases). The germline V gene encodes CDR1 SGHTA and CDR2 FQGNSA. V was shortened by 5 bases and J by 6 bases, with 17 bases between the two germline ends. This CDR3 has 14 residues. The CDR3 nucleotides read TGTGCCAGCAGCCCCCTTCGTGTGGGGGCCGAGCAGTACTTC. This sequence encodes CASSPLRVGAEQYF.

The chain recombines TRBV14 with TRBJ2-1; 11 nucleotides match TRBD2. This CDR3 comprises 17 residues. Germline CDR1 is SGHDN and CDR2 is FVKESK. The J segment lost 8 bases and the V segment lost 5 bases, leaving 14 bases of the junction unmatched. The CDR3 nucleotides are TGTGCCAGCAGCTCGACTAGCGGGACATTCCTCACCTATGAGCAGTTCTTC. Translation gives CASSSTSGTFLTYEQFF.